This T cell receptor beta chain was sequenced during a study of T cell changes during pregnancy in multiple sclerosis (dated by TCRdb to between 2017 and 2020). Study-wide context: The study examined how the T cell repertoire changed over the course of pregnancy in women with multiple sclerosis.

The junction carries 22 bases between V and J, which are trimmed by 10 bases and 3 bases respectively. The CDR3 spans 15 residues, from the cysteine through the phenylalanine. Of the read, only the CDR3 DNA is kept; its 45 bases are in frame from base 1. The germline V gene encodes CDR1 ENHRY and CDR2 SYGVKD. The library was built by means of the immunoSEQ multiplex PCR assay. As stored in TCRdb, this immuneACCESS dataset retains in-frame rearrangements with V and J assigned. A fraction of the clones does not appear; measured against another copy, unresolved V genes explain less than half of the discrepancy, and the remainder lacks a known reason. The sample includes around 41,000 clones, with 85% to 95% observed a single time. The top ten clones comprise more than 0.3% of the sample. Regarding this clone: The antigen it recognizes is unknown. The record has no base qualities; no much larger clone is one base away.

The rearranged segments are TRBV10-3 and TRBJ2-7; the D gene is perhaps TRBD1, from 6 matching bases. Here the sequenced sample was CD4+ T cells from peripheral blood mononuclear cells, taken in the third trimester of pregnancy. The source of this sequence is a female donor in good health, enrolled as a control in a pregnancy study. The nucleotide sequence reads TGTGCCAGCCAAGCAGCGCAGGGGCGGAACTACGAGCAGTACTTC. The translation is CASQAAQGRNYEQYF.